The 25 T cell receptor beta chains below all came from one sample that was sequenced in a study of low-dose radiotherapy and immunotherapy resistance in tumors. As to time point: before trial treatment. First-strand cDNA used TRAV- and TRBV-specific primers, covering alpha and beta chains. The TCRs were subjected to amplification over 20 PCR cycles employing a constant-region primer in conjunction with a V-primer adapter. One entry per CDR3 protein results from TCRdb running MiXCR on the reads. The sample yields around 69,000 distinct CDR3 sequences, around 29% seen once. The specimen comprised PBMCs, sampled before treatment. These TCRs come from a female donor with ovarian cancer.

This clonotype was seen ten or more times. The chain is built from TRBV7-2 and TRBJ1-1; D may be TRBD1 (5 bases). The CDR3 totals 14 residues. Germline values: CDR1 SGHTA, CDR2 FQGNSA. V dropped 3 bases and J dropped 2 bases, with 10 bases sitting between them. The CDR3 protein is CASSLVTVNTEAFF. CDR3 DNA: TGTGCCAGCAGCTTGGTGACAGTAAACACTGAAGCTTTCTTT.

In this sample, this clonotype turned up many times. V usage is TRBV28 and J usage is TRBJ2-5, with D possibly TRBD2 on 6 matching bases. This CDR3 has 14 residues. V lost 6 bases, J lost 6 bases, and 17 bases lay in between. Looked up from germline, CDR1 is MDHEN and CDR2 is SYDVKM. The CDR3 DNA follows: TGTGCCAGCAGGCCACCGGGACTGATGAAGACCCAGTACTTC. Protein sequence: CASRPPGLMKTQYF.

The chain employs TRBV6-4 and TRBJ2-3; 14 bases line up with TRBD2. In germline, CDR1 is MRHNA, CDR2 SNTAGT. The V and J ends lost 3 bases and 10 bases, in that order; junction bases with no gene match: 6. There are 15 residues in the CDR3. The CDR3 nucleotides are TGTGCCAGCAGTGAAGTTGGGACTAGCGGGAGCGCGCAGTATTTT. Translated: CASSEVGTSGSAQYF.

This clonotype has ten or more counts. This rearrangement joins TRBV5-1 to TRBJ2-1; D unclear. V shed 0 bases and J shed 7 bases, with 11 bases lying between them. This CDR3 comprises 14 residues. Germline V gene lookup returns CDR1 SGHRS and CDR2 YFSETQ. This CDR3 reads CASSLGARVNEQFF. The CDR3, as DNA: TGCGCCAGCAGCTTGGGGGCCCGGGTAAATGAGCAGTTCTTC.

This clonotype was picked up many times. The J gene is TRBJ1-1, the V gene TRBV6-2 or TRBV6-3, with D unclear. Germline values: CDR1 MNHEY, CDR2 SVGEGT. The V and J ends lost 11 bases and 3 bases respectively, with 16 bases between them. This CDR3 is 13 amino acids long. The CDR3 nucleotides are TGTGCCGTCGCGGTTGGGATTCACACTGAAGCTTTCTTT. Translation gives CAVAVGIHTEAFF.

This clonotype was detected many times. The rearrangement uses TRBV7-9 and TRBJ2-3, with TRBD2 matching over 9 bases. The V and J ends lost 5 bases and 4 bases, in that order; junction bases with no gene match: 10. Per germline, CDR1 SEHNR and CDR2 FQNEAQ (reference sequence). There are 16 residues in the CDR3. For the CDR3, the DNA is TGTGCCAGCAGCCAAACCGGAGGGACTAGCTCAGATACGCAGTATTTT. Its translation: CASSQTGGTSSDTQYF. Supplemented by reference TRBV7-9 and TRBJ2-3, the full variable domain reads DTGVSQNPRHKITKRGQNVTFRCDPISEHNRLYWYRQTLGQGPEFLTYFQNEAQLEKSRLLSDRFSAERPKGSFSTLEIQRTEQGDSAMYLCASSQTGGTSSDTQYFGPGTRLTVL.

This clonotype showed up many times. The rearrangement joins TRBV9 to TRBJ1-1; D is undetermined. The length of the CDR3 is 14 residues. Germline V gene lookup returns CDR1 SGDLS and CDR2 YYNGEE. V was pared by 0 bases and J by 1 base, with 7 bases between. The CDR3 nucleotides read TGTGCCAGCAGCGTAGAGCCGGGGAACACTGAAGCTTTCTTT. This gives the protein CASSVEPGNTEAFF.

Many counts were recorded for this clonotype. V usage is TRBV10-3 and J usage is TRBJ2-5, with 9 positions matching TRBD2. V was pared by 0 bases and J by 5 bases, with 4 bases of the junction left unmatched. Germline V gene sequence: CDR1 ENHRY, CDR2 SYGVKD. CDR3 size: 15 residues. This CDR3 reads CAISESSGSLETQYF. CDR3 DNA sequence: TGTGCCATCAGTGAGTCTAGCGGGAGTTTGGAGACCCAGTACTTC.

In DNA form, the CDR3 reads TGTGCCAGCAGTAAAGTGTCAGGGGCCCTTAACTATGGCTACACCTTC. Its translation: CASSKVSGALNYGYTF. The J gene is TRBJ1-2, the V gene TRBV7-6, with D possibly matching TRBD1 (6 bases). This CDR3 comprises 16 residues. Deletions cut 6 bases from V and 1 base from J, with 18 bases between. Per the germline V gene, CDR1 is SGHVS and CDR2 is FNYEAQ.

This clonotype was counted ten times or more. The chain employs TRBV28 and TRBJ1-1; D is undetermined. V lost 7 bases, J lost 3 bases, and 12 bases lay in between. Germline CDR1 reads MDHEN; CDR2 reads SYDVKM. The CDR3 contains 13 residues. The CDR3 region is CASKAAGDTEAFF. The DNA of the CDR3 is TGTGCCAGCAAAGCGGCCGGGGACACTGAAGCTTTCTTT. Drawing the rest from reference TRBV28 and TRBJ1-1, the complete variable domain is DVKVTQSSRYLVKRTGEKVFLECVQDMDHENMFWYRQDPGLGLRLIYFSYDVKMKEKGDIPEGYSVSREKKERFSLILESASTNQTSMYLCASKAAGDTEAFFGQGTRLTVV.

This clonotype was counted many times. The J gene is TRBJ1-2, the V gene TRBV4-2; the D gene is possibly TRBD1 (6 bases). The V gene's germline CDR1 is LGHNA and CDR2 YNFKEQ. CDR3 size: 14 residues. V was shortened by 0 bases and J by 4 bases, with 9 bases between the two germline ends. The CDR3 here is CASSQDEGGYGYTF. The CDR3 DNA reads as TGTGCCAGCAGCCAAGATGAGGGGGGCTATGGCTACACCTTC.

The chain joins TRBV27 to TRBJ2-7; either TRBD1 or TRBD2 may fit D (6 bases each). With 9 bases removed from V and 3 bases from J, the gap between germline ends came to 12 bases. Per germline, CDR1 MNHEY and CDR2 SMNVEV (reference sequence). The CDR3 loop spans 12 amino acids. The CDR3 reads CASRGPGYEQYF. The CDR3 bases are TGTGCCAGTCGGGGGCCCGGCTACGAGCAGTACTTC.

About this clonotype: Given a far larger clone just one base away, this is likely a sequencing read error. The chain employs TRBV6-5 and TRBJ1-2, with unresolved D. The CDR3 is 15 residues long. The V and J ends lost 2 bases and 7 bases respectively, with 17 bases between them. Per germline, CDR1 MNHEY and CDR2 SVGAGI. CDR3 loop: CASSYTPLLTFGYTF. The CDR3 DNA reads TGTGCCAGCAGTTACACCCCGCTGCTTACCTTTGGCTACACCTTC.

This clonotype was counted many times. The chain combines TRBV6-2 or TRBV6-3 with TRBJ2-3; D not certain. Trimming stripped 2 bases from V and 4 bases from J, with 13 bases between. Germline CDR1 is MNHEY and CDR2 is SVGEGT. The CDR3 extends over 15 amino acids. CDR3 in amino acids: CASSYLTLGADTQYF. The CDR3 region has the DNA TGTGCCAGCAGTTACCTGACACTGGGCGCAGATACGCAGTATTTT.

This clonotype was picked up many times. The chain couples TRBV7-2 to TRBJ1-5, with unresolved D. Germline V gene lookup returns CDR1 SGHTA and CDR2 FQGNSA. V gave up 6 bases and J gave up 2 bases, with 11 bases separating them. The CDR3 sequence is 14 residues long. The CDR3 DNA is TGTGCCAGCAGTGCAGGTAGGGGCAATCAGCCCCAGCATTTT. Amino acid sequence: CASSAGRGNQPQHF.

This clonotype was observed many times. The V and J genes are TRBV20-1 and TRBJ2-1; D is ambiguous. CDR3 length: 12 residues. CDR1 and CDR2 (germline): DFQATT, SNEGSKA (reference sequence). The V and J ends lost 6 bases and 6 bases respectively, with 12 bases between them. The CDR3 loop reads CSALGQLNEQFF. The CDR3 DNA follows: TGCAGTGCCTTAGGCCAGCTCAATGAGCAGTTCTTC.

This clonotype was recorded at least ten times. The rearrangement joins TRBV6-2 or TRBV6-3 to TRBJ2-1, with TRBD2 matching over 7 bases. Unmatched junction bases numbered 10, after V lost 6 bases and J lost 2 bases. Germline V gene lookup returns CDR1 MNHEY and CDR2 SVGEGT. The CDR3 contains 16 residues. CDR3: CASSTLQAGTYNEQFF. DNA for the CDR3: TGTGCCAGCAGCACCCTCCAAGCGGGAACCTACAATGAGCAGTTCTTC.

This clonotype was counted many times. V and J are TRBV29-1 and TRBJ2-3; D is undetermined. Between the trimmed V and J ends, which lost 3 bases and 2 bases, there was a span of 6 bases. This CDR3 has 12 residues. In germline, CDR1 is SQVTM, CDR2 ANQGSEA. This CDR3 reads CSVERLTDTQYF. CDR3 in DNA: TGCAGCGTTGAGAGGCTCACAGATACGCAGTATTTT.

The genes are TRBV5-1 and TRBJ1-2; possibly TRBD1 for D (6 bases). Germline CDR1 is SGHRS and CDR2 is YFSETQ. The V gene lost 0 bases and the J gene lost 7 bases, with 13 bases spanning the gap. This CDR3 has 14 residues. In nucleotides, the CDR3 is TGCGCCAGCAGCTTGGCCACCACGACAGGTGGCTACACCTTC. Translation: CASSLATTTGGYTF.

As for this clonotype: A far larger clone is off by one base, so a read error is likely. The gene calls are TRBV28 and TRBJ2-1; 10 bases match TRBD1. The germline V gene encodes CDR1 MDHEN and CDR2 SYDVKM. The CDR3 loop spans 16 amino acids. V lost 6 bases and J lost 10; bases outside the gene matches: 15. The CDR3 region has the DNA TGTGCCAGCAGCCGTCCCGGGACAGGGGCCTCCTACGAGCAGTTCTTC. Amino acid sequence: CASSRPGTGASYEQFF. Based on the CDR3 plus reference TRBV28 and TRBJ2-1, the full variable domain is DVKVTQSSRYLVKRTGEKVFLECVQDMDHENMFWYRQDPGLGLRLIYFSYDVKMKEKGDIPEGYSVSREKKERFSLILESASTNQTSMYLCASSRPGTGASYEQFFGPGTRLTVL.

The table lists this clonotype with many counts. The J gene is TRBJ1-5, the V gene TRBV6-6; 9 bases match TRBD1. The V gene's germline CDR1 is MNHNY and CDR2 SVGAGI (reference sequence). With 4 bases clipped from V and 11 bases from J, the junction kept 18 bases outside the gene matches. The CDR3 extends over 17 amino acids. This CDR3 reads CASSSPGSPGQGGAQHF. The DNA of the CDR3 is TGTGCCAGCAGTTCGCCGGGGAGTCCGGGACAGGGAGGAGCCCAGCATTTT.

Many counts were recorded for this clonotype. The chain recombines TRBV24-1 with TRBJ2-2; TRBD2 aligns across 7 bases. The CDR3 totals 18 residues. Germline CDR1 is KGHDR and CDR2 is SFDVKD. With V trimmed by 2 bases and J by 1 base, 9 bases remained unmatched. The CDR3 DNA reads as TGTGCCACCAGTGATTCCTCTCCCGGGAGGTTGAACACCGGGGAGCTGTTTTTT. It translates to CATSDSSPGRLNTGELFF.

This clonotype was counted ten times or more. This chain links TRBV6-2 or TRBV6-3 with TRBJ1-6, with 7 bases that match TRBD1. Looked up from germline, CDR1 is MNHEY and CDR2 is SVGEGT. This CDR3 is built from 16 residues. V lost 0 bases and J lost 7; bases outside the gene matches: 6. The CDR3, as DNA: TGTGCCAGCAGTTACTCCTCTGGACAGGCGAATTCACCCCTCCACTTT. It specifies CASSYSSGQANSPLHF.

The rearrangement joins TRBV5-4 to TRBJ2-3; 9 bases agree with TRBD2. Germline CDR1 SGHNT, CDR2 YYREEE (reference sequence). CDR3 size: 15 residues. V lost 4 bases to trimming and J lost 4 bases; unmatched junction nucleotides: 7. This CDR3 is CASSPGLAIPDTQYF. In nucleotides, the CDR3 is TGTGCCAGCAGCCCCGGACTAGCGATCCCAGATACGCAGTATTTT.

This clonotype was found once. This chain uses TRBV5-3 with TRBJ2-1; TRBD2 agrees at 12 bases. TRBV5-3 is noted as an ORF with a role that remains uncertain. CDR3 length: 13 amino acids. V lost 8 bases, J lost 12 bases, and 9 bases stayed unmatched. The CDR3 reads CASSRLAGELQFF. In DNA, the CDR3 is TGTGCCAGCAGCCGACTAGCGGGGGAGCTGCAGTTCTTC.